What follows is one T cell receptor (beta chain) and its context. Antigen specificity is unknown. This sample is drawn from a study of cytomegalovirus exposure and HLA in healthy donors. The study, taken as a whole, reports: The authors assumed roughly uniform sequencing depth across donors for presence/absence analyses. The authors later linked a missense DCLRE1C variant to TCR beta V- and J-gene trimming. Later analysis indicated greater clonal expansion among HLA-associated TCR beta chains than among equally common other chains.

Both 60 Vbeta primers and 13 Jbeta primers went into the PCR. Some clones are missing from TCRdb's copy, which holds only in-frame ones; the method was immunoSEQ multiplex PCR. Here the sample spans about 220,000 clones, 60% to 80% being singletons. The length of the CDR3 is 16 residues. Looked up from germline, CDR1 is MNHEY and CDR2 is SVGAGI. Trimming removed 4 bases from V and 4 bases from J; junction bases left unmatched: 4. The TCR sequence derives from a male donor in good health and CMV-seronegative. Sequenced: PBMCs. The chain has TRBV6-5 and TRBJ2-2; 12 bases are shared with TRBD2. In DNA, the CDR3 is TGTGCCAGCAGTTCCAGACTAGCGGGAGCCACCGGGGAGCTGTTTTTT. This translates into CASSSRLAGATGELFF.